The rows below give T cell receptor beta chains drawn from one sample of a study of identical twins. TCRdb used MiXCR to reprocess the 5' RACE reads, holding one entry per CDR3 protein. The sample includes 1.5 million to 2 million distinct CDR3 sequences, around 33% of them seen just once. The sequencing sample was made of cord blood. These receptors came from a newborn girl in good health. Both conserved end residues are trimmed from each CDR3. The order of the fields is V gene, CDR3 protein.

TRBV29-1 SVEGFGWGTDTQY
TRBV24-1 APSNPLRDRASYEQY
TRBV5-1 ASSLTGLGEKLF
TRBV3-1 ASRAGVYNEQY
TRBV6-6 ASSYSMAGTSYEQY
TRBV11-2 ASSLRVLREDSYNEQF
TRBV7-9 ASSRANQPQH
TRBV12-3/TRBV12-4 ASRLTGWGGYT
TRBV18 ASSPFSTTQGLATDTQY
TRBV5-6 VSSGAGSKAF
TRBV7-2 ASSSGPLDDTQY
TRBV7-2 ASSLVAGTGYYYEQF
TRBV15 ATSRDSGTAFDEQY
TRBV11-1 ASSLRDASGRYDGSYNEQF
TRBV10-3 AIRPLAGEGYEQY
TRBV28 ASSESPTAVYT
TRBV4-2 ASSQVLGRGAF
TRBV20-1 SARTLTGFSYEQY
TRBV2 ASSRDRGSLNEQF
TRBV2 ASSELWTSGNEQY
TRBV5-1 ASSWETSGQLGEQY
TRBV6-5 ASSYSRGPETQY
TRBV7-9 ASSFSGTVTGYT
TRBV20-1 SARDWAGVKQPQH
TRBV6-6 AGREQGLTYEQY
TRBV20-1 SARTSFYNEQF
TRBV28 ASSLGLAGVGGTDTQY
TRBV12-5 ASGPGLAGSTDTQY
TRBV4-2 ASSQKGQNQPQH
TRBV13 ASSLGSPTPDTQY
TRBV3-1 ASRQGLYGYT
TRBV27 ASSPFIRESRETQY
TRBV6-1 ASSGFVLRVGQPQH
TRBV2 ASKNMNIEAF
TRBV5-1 ASNPGQGLPGEKLF
TRBV7-8 ASSLARVAYEQY